The 20 T cell receptor beta chains in this list originate from one sample, sequenced in a study of CD8+ T cells in alopecia areata. RNA, once extracted, was reverse transcribed into cDNA for use as the sequencing template. Assay used: immunoSEQ multiplex PCR; TCRdb lists only in-frame clones, some missing. The sample has roughly 130,000 clones; 45% to 65% are singletons. The material sequenced was CD4+ T cells sorted from blood, taken at week 0. The receptors here all came from a human donor with alopecia areata.

This clone has just a few counts. The chain recombines TRBV4-2 with TRBJ2-2; 12 nucleotides match TRBD2. Germline CDR1 and CDR2: LGHNA and YNFKEQ. V lost 4 bases to trimming and J lost 6 bases; unmatched junction nucleotides: 12. The CDR3 is 18 amino acids. CDR3 sequence reads: CASSRRLAGASFPGELFF. CDR3 nucleotides: TGTGCCAGCAGCCGCCGACTAGCGGGGGCTTCATTTCCCGGGGAGCTGTTTTTT.

This sequence joins TRBV15 and TRBJ2-7; D not certain. V lost 1 base and J lost 3, with 10 bases in between. Germline V gene sequence: CDR1 LNHNV, CDR2 YYDKDF (reference sequence). The CDR3 is made up of 14 amino acids. DNA of the CDR3: TGTGCCACCAGCAGAGGGGGTTGGGGCTACGAGCAGTACTTC. As protein: CATSRGGWGYEQYF.

The chain carries TRBV5-1 and TRBJ1-5; D not certain. The germline CDR1 and CDR2 sequences are SGHRS and YFSETQ. The V end lost 0 bases, the J end lost 3 bases, and 7 bases lay between the germline ends. This CDR3 contains 14 residues. The CDR3 bases are TGCGCCAGCAGCTTGGGGCAGATCAATCAGCCCCAGCATTTT. The encoded protein is CASSLGQINQPQHF.

The J gene is TRBJ2-2, the V gene TRBV7-2; D is perhaps TRBD1 or TRBD2 (5 bases each). The CDR3 is 14 residues long. Looked up from germline, CDR1 is SGHTA and CDR2 is FQGNSA. The V end was cut by 0 bases, the J end by 3 bases, with 5 bases between. Here the CDR3 DNA reads TGTGCCAGCAGCTTAGCGGGGGACACCGGGGAGCTGTTTTTT. Translation: CASSLAGDTGELFF.

Worth noting for this clone: Additional DNA sequences in this sample encode the identical CDR3. The chain recombines TRBV9 with TRBJ2-3; D not resolved. The CDR3 sequence is 12 residues long. Trimming shortened V by 0 bases and J by 1 base, and 0 bases separated the two germline ends. Germline CDR1 SGDLS, CDR2 YYNGEE. The CDR3 here is CASSVGTDTQYF. The DNA for the CDR3 is TGTGCCAGCAGCGTAGGCACAGATACGCAGTATTTT. The whole variable domain, remainder taken from reference TRBV9 and TRBJ2-3, is DSGVTQTPKHLITATGQRVTLRCSPRSGDLSVYWYQQSLDQGLQFLIQYYNGEERAKGNILERFSAQQFPDLHSELNLSSLELGDSALYFCASSVGTDTQYFGPGTRLTVL.

The V gene is TRBV2, the J gene TRBJ1-1; D gene ambiguous. This CDR3 spans 13 amino acids. V was pared by 4 bases and J by 0 bases, with 6 bases between. CDR1 is SNHLY, CDR2 FYNNEI, per germline. The CDR3 is CASSVGVNTEAFF. The CDR3, as DNA: TGTGCCAGCAGTGTTGGTGTGAACACTGAAGCTTTCTTT.

The chain links TRBV18 to TRBJ2-1; D assignment may be TRBD1 or TRBD2 (5 bases each). Germline CDR1 reads KGHSH; CDR2 reads LQKENI. Between the trimmed V and J ends, which lost 0 bases and 7 bases, there was a span of 10 bases. The CDR3 totals 14 residues. The CDR3 region has the DNA TGTGCCAGCTCACCACCGTTTGGGGGTAATGAGCAGTTCTTC. Its translation: CASSPPFGGNEQFF.

This clone occurred a few times. J is TRBJ2-3 and V is TRBV10-2, with 7 bases lining up with TRBD2. CDR3 length equals 15 residues. Germline loops: CDR1 WSHSY, CDR2 SAAADI. The ends lost 3 bases at V and 4 bases at J; junction bases unmatched: 7. Written as DNA, the CDR3 is TGCGCCAGCAGTGAACTCGCGGGAGACGCAGATACGCAGTATTTT. Its protein product is CASSELAGDADTQYF.

The chain uses TRBV30 and TRBJ2-5; D perhaps matches TRBD1 (6 bases). V was clipped by 5 bases and J by 2 bases, with 24 bases between them. The CDR3 loop spans 17 amino acids. Germline V gene data show CDR1 as GTSNPN and CDR2 as SVGIG (reference sequence). CDR3 residues: CAWRLGLPSRGQETQYF. CDR3 sequence (DNA): TGTGCCTGGCGTTTGGGGTTACCGTCCAGGGGTCAAGAGACCCAGTACTTC.

The genes are TRBV11-2 and TRBJ1-2; weak D call: TRBD1 (5 bases). Germline loops: CDR1 SGHAT, CDR2 FQNNGV. V lost 5 bases to trimming and J lost 0 bases, with 10 bases between them. CDR3 length equals 14 residues. This chain's CDR3 is CASSPQAANYGYTF. In DNA form, the CDR3 reads TGTGCCAGCAGCCCACAGGCAGCTAACTATGGCTACACCTTC.

J is TRBJ1-2 and V is TRBV29-1; no clear D gene. V was pared by 3 bases and J by 7 bases, with 3 bases between. The CDR3 has 9 residues. Germline CDR1 reads SQVTM; CDR2 reads ANQGSEA. The CDR3 loop reads CSVDGGYTF. In DNA form, the CDR3 reads TGCAGCGTTGATGGTGGCTACACCTTC. The whole variable domain, remainder taken from reference TRBV29-1 and TRBJ1-2, is SAVISQKPSRDICQRGTSLTIQCQVDSQVTMMFWYRQQPGQSLTLIATANQGSEATYESGFVIDKFPISRPNLTFSTLTVSNMSPEDSSIYLCSVDGGYTFGSGTRLTVV.

This sequence joins TRBV6-1 and TRBJ2-5, with a tentative D call TRBD1 (5 bases). CDR3 length: 18 amino acids. Germline V gene sequence: CDR1 MNHNS, CDR2 SASEGT. Trimming pared 2 bases from V and 2 bases from J, leaving 21 bases between. The CDR3 nucleotides read TGTGCCAGCAGTGAATCCTTGATTCCAGGGTTTGGGCAAGAGACCCAGTACTTC. Its protein product is CASSESLIPGFGQETQYF.

This clone was seen a handful of times. This chain connects TRBV5-4 to TRBJ2-1; a possible D gene is TRBD2 (5 bases). Germline-derived CDR1 and CDR2 are SGHNT and YYREEE (reference sequence). The CDR3 sequence is 13 residues long. V was pared by 7 bases and J by 6 bases, with 14 bases between. The CDR3 DNA is TGTGCCAGCGCTCGGGAAGGGCCCAATGAGCAGTTCTTC. This encodes CASAREGPNEQFF.

The CDR3 nucleotides read TGTGCCAGCACCCCGGGACAGGACTATGGCTACACCTTC. Residues: CASTPGQDYGYTF. The chain has TRBV6-5 and TRBJ1-2; TRBD1 matches 8 bases. There are 13 residues in the CDR3. V lost 7 bases to trimming and J lost 3 bases; unmatched junction nucleotides: 4. The germline V gene encodes CDR1 MNHEY and CDR2 SVGAGI.

The chain joins TRBV5-4 to TRBJ2-5, with 7 bases lining up with TRBD2. The trim removed 2 bases at V and 1 base at J, leaving 5 bases unmatched. The CDR3 covers 15 residues. Germline values: CDR1 SGHNT, CDR2 YYREEE (reference sequence). The CDR3 loop is CASSFAGRAQETQYF. In nucleotides, the CDR3 is TGTGCCAGCAGCTTTGCAGGGAGGGCCCAAGAGACCCAGTACTTC.

This rearrangement joins TRBV2 to TRBJ1-5, with TRBD1 identical over 7 bases. Germline V gene data show CDR1 as SNHLY and CDR2 as FYNNEI. The CDR3 consists of 18 residues. Trimming removed 5 bases from V and 2 bases from J; junction bases left unmatched: 15. The CDR3 reads CASSPPARGGVGNQPQHF. As DNA, the CDR3 is TGTGCCAGCAGTCCCCCGGCTAGAGGGGGCGTGGGCAATCAGCCCCAGCATTTT.

The genes are TRBV18 and TRBJ2-1; the match to TRBD2 covers 10 bases. The CDR3 contains 15 residues. The germline V gene has CDR1 KGHSH and CDR2 LQKENI. Trimming at V came to 1 base and at J to 3 bases, leaving 0 bases not matched to a gene. The chain's CDR3 is CASSPLAGGYNEQFF. The CDR3 DNA is TGTGCCAGCTCACCACTAGCGGGGGGCTACAATGAGCAGTTCTTC.

This clone was seen a few times. This sequence joins TRBV5-4 and TRBJ2-7; possibly TRBD1 for D (6 bases). CDR1 is SGHNT and CDR2 is YYREEE in the germline V gene (reference sequence). The CDR3 runs to 15 residues. The V gene lost 0 bases and the J gene lost 2 bases, with 12 bases spanning the gap. The CDR3: CASSLDQGRAYEQYF. The CDR3 bases are TGTGCCAGCAGCTTGGATCAGGGGAGAGCCTACGAGCAGTACTTC.

This clone was picked up a small number of times. The chain combines TRBV4-3 with TRBJ2-1; TRBD1 matches at 10 bases. There are 15 residues in the CDR3. Germline loops: CDR1 LGHNA, CDR2 YSLEER. The V segment lost 5 bases and the J segment 1 base; nucleotides outside the gene matches: 2. DNA for the CDR3: TGCGCCAGCAGCAGGGACAGGGGATCCTACAATGAGCAGTTCTTC. It yields the protein CASSRDRGSYNEQFF.

The rearrangement uses TRBV10-3 and TRBJ2-3, with 9 bases lining up with TRBD1. J gave up 4 bases and V 2 bases, and 4 bases lay outside the gene matches. CDR3 size: 15 residues. Germline-derived CDR1 and CDR2 are ENHRY and SYGVKD. CDR3 sequence reads: CAISEGDREADTQYF. CDR3 bases: TGTGCCATCAGTGAGGGGGACAGGGAGGCAGATACGCAGTATTTT.